This T cell receptor (beta chain) came from a study of blood T cell repertoires in COVID-19. About the study: Acute and convalescent COVID-19 samples came from the United States, Italy and Spain. Nucleic acid was either cDNA or gDNA, and it came from T cells, B-cell-depleted T cells, or PBMCs.

Authors' processing steps: Reference gene primer amplification in the assay estimated nucleated cell counts. The method was immunoSEQ multiplex PCR; TCRdb's version includes in-frame clones alone and lacks a portion of them. That table furnishes V, J and clone size, whereas the DNA furnished D and trimming. The repertoire has tens of thousands of clones, roughly 79% of them found once; the top ten carry approximately 17%. Germline V gives CDR1 SNHLY, CDR2 FYNNEI. This CDR3 spans 15 amino acids. Losses at the gene ends were 3 bases for V and 3 bases for J; bases not matched to a gene: 7. The sample holds many counts of this clone.

The sequence derives from a man in his 60s with acute or convalescent COVID-19. This sequence joins TRBV2 and TRBJ1-2, with TRBD1 identical over 7 bases. Material for sequencing was peripheral blood. DNA for the CDR3: TGTGCCAGCAGTGAGGAACAGGGGACCTACTATGGCTACACCTTC. Translating gives CASSEEQGTYYGYTF.